Listed here are 6 T cell receptor beta chains from one sample, sequenced in a study of T cell responses to AZD1222 COVID-19 vaccine. Profiled with immunoSEQ multiplex PCR; TCRdb holds only in-frame clones, not every one. This table has more than 60,000 clones, roughly 90% appearing once. Sample: peripheral blood, taken on day 0 of AZD1222 vaccination. The receptors were sampled from an adult in good health.

This sequence joins TRBV5-5 and TRBJ1-1; D remains unclear. Germline V gene data show CDR1 as SGHKS and CDR2 as YYEKEE (reference sequence). The V end was cut by 4 bases, the J end by 0 bases, with 10 bases between. The CDR3 covers 14 residues. CDR3 residues: CASSRQRMNTEAFF. In DNA form, the CDR3 reads TGTGCCAGCAGCCGGCAGAGAATGAACACTGAAGCTTTCTTT.

V usage is TRBV9 and J usage is TRBJ1-5; 11 bases fit TRBD1. The germline V gene encodes CDR1 SGDLS and CDR2 YYNGEE. With 2 bases clipped from V and 1 base from J, the junction kept 8 bases outside the gene matches. The CDR3 runs 18 residues. In DNA form, the CDR3 reads TGTGCCAGCAGCGTGGGGACAGGGGGAGGAAAGAGCAATCAGCCCCAGCATTTT. It translates to CASSVGTGGGKSNQPQHF.

The chain recombines TRBV7-8 with TRBJ1-3; D gene unclear. Trimming pared 5 bases from V and 0 bases from J, leaving 14 bases between. The CDR3 has 16 residues. CDR1 is SGHVS and CDR2 is FQNEAQ in the germline V gene. CDR3: CASSLLREHSGNTIYF. The DNA for the CDR3 is TGTGCCAGCAGCCTTCTTCGAGAGCACTCTGGAAACACCATATATTTT.

A single count supports this clone. The chain uses TRBV6-6 and TRBJ2-3; TRBD2 matches at 12 bases. The CDR3 contains 17 residues. The germline V gene encodes CDR1 MNHNY and CDR2 SVGAGI (reference sequence). With V trimmed by 5 bases and J by 2 bases, 8 bases remained unmatched. The CDR3 region is CASSRSGLAGNTDTQYF. The CDR3, as DNA: TGTGCCAGCAGTAGATCTGGACTAGCGGGGAACACAGATACGCAGTATTTT.

V and J are TRBV20-1 and TRBJ2-7; D not certain. The CDR3 consists of 14 residues. Trimming shortened V by 3 bases and J by 0 bases, and 12 bases separated the two germline ends. Germline CDR1 and CDR2: DFQATT and SNEGSKA (reference sequence). CDR3: CSASAAVGSYEQYF. The CDR3 DNA reads TGCAGTGCTAGTGCCGCGGTAGGCTCCTACGAGCAGTACTTC.

This chain uses TRBV7-3 with TRBJ1-1; D is ambiguous. Per the germline V gene, CDR1 is SGHTA and CDR2 is FQGTGA. The CDR3 runs 13 residues. V was cut by 5 bases and J by 1 base, with 8 bases left in between. In DNA, the CDR3 is TGTGCCAGCAGCCTACAAAGGAACACTGAAGCTTTCTTT. This codes for CASSLQRNTEAFF.